This is a list of T cell receptor beta chains from one sample in a study of blood T cell repertoires in COVID-19. Repertoires were generated with immunoSEQ multiplex PCR, while TCRdb's copy carries only in-frame clones and drops some. The table shows 75,000 to 100,000 clones, with roughly 80% occurring only once. Sequenced sample: peripheral blood. The receptors come from a woman at least 80 years old with acute or convalescent COVID-19. Each CDR3 is given with its conserved first and last residue. The D gene is left open where the match is weak. Some rows have no size entry. The others give once, few or many, or a class for an expanded clone.

>NA|once|TRBJ1-4|TRBV27
TGTGCCAGCAGCCTTTTCAGGGCTAATGAAAAACTGTTTTTT
CASSLFRANEKLFF
>NA|few|TRBJ1-1|TRBV18
TGTGCCAGCTCACCCGGTAGAGGGACTCACACTGAAGCTTTCTTT
CASSPGRGTHTEAFF
>NA|once|TRBJ1-4|TRBV18
TGTGCCAGCTCACTGAATGGAGCAACTAATGAAAAACTGTTTTTT
CASSLNGATNEKLFF
>TRBD1|NA|TRBJ2-1|TRBV24-1
TGTGCCACCAGTGACCGTCGGACAGGGGGCTACGATGAGCAGTTCTTC
CATSDRRTGGYDEQFF
>NA|NA|TRBJ1-2|TRBV5-4
TGTGCCAGCAGCTCCCCCTCTGGAGGTGGCTACACCTTC
CASSSPSGGGYTF
>TRBD2|NA|TRBJ2-3|TRBV5-4
TGTGCCAGCAGCTCCGGGGGGGCCTTTACAGATACGCAGTATTTT
CASSSGGAFTDTQYF
>NA|few|TRBJ1-5|TRBV6-6
TGTGCCAGCAGTCCTAGGGTGGGGGCGAACTTCAATCAGCCCCAGCATTTT
CASSPRVGANFNQPQHF
>TRBD1|NA|TRBJ2-5|TRBV7-2
TGTGCCAGCAGCTTACAACAGGGGCGGGAGACCCAGTACTTC
CASSLQQGRETQYF
>NA|once|TRBJ1-3|TRBV29-1
TGCAGCGTTGAAGTGGGACAAGGTGTTGCCATATATTTT
CSVEVGQGVAIYF
>TRBD2|NA|TRBJ2-7|TRBV7-9
TGTGCCAGCAGCAATGGGTTGGGGGGGAGAACCTACGAGCAGTACTTC
CASSNGLGGRTYEQYF
>TRBD1|NA|TRBJ1-4|TRBV7-2
TGTGCCAGCAGCTTAGGGGACAGGACGAATGAAAAACTGTTTTTT
CASSLGDRTNEKLFF
>TRBD1|NA|TRBJ1-3|TRBV18
TGTGCCAGCTCAGAGCCAAAGCCGGGACAGGCCAGCTCTGGAAACACCATATATTTT
CASSEPKPGQASSGNTIYF
>NA|few|TRBJ1-2|TRBV6-2/TRBV6-3
TGTGCCAGCAGTTACGGGCCGGGACAACTCTCCTTTTACTATGGCTACACCTTC
CASSYGPGQLSFYYGYTF
>NA|NA|TRBJ1-1|TRBV3-1/TRBV3-2
TGTGCCAGCAGCCAGCGAGGGGCGCGGGGCACTGAAGCTTTCTTT
CASSQRGARGTEAFF
>TRBD1|NA|TRBJ1-6|TRBV7-2
TGTGCCAGCAGCAATAACAGGGGGCATAATTCACCCCTCCACTTT
CASSNNRGHNSPLHF
>NA|NA|TRBJ2-3|TRBV27
TGTGCCAGCAGGCTCCGCGGTATATACGATACGCAGTATTTT
CASRLRGIYDTQYF
>NA|few|TRBJ1-2|TRBV6-2/TRBV6-3
TGTGCCAGCAGCAGGGAGCCCTATGGCTACACCTTC
CASSREPYGYTF
>TRBD1|once|TRBJ1-1|TRBV6-5
TGTGCCAGCAGCAACCGACAGGGGCCCCCCACTGAAGCTTTCTTT
CASSNRQGPPTEAFF
>TRBD2|NA|TRBJ2-1|TRBV10-3
TGTGCCATCAGTGGAGCATCTAGCGGTGAGCAGTTCTTC
CAISGASSGEQFF
>NA|NA|TRBJ1-2|TRBV28
TGTGCCAGCAGTTCTCCGGGGGACTATGGCTACACCTTC
CASSSPGDYGYTF
>NA|NA|TRBJ1-2|TRBV3-1/TRBV3-2
TGTGCCAGCAGCCAAGATGGTTGGCAGTACACCTTC
CASSQDGWQYTF
>TRBD1|few|TRBJ1-5|TRBV6-5
TGTGCCAGCAGTTACAGGACAGGTGATCAGCCCCAGCATTTT
CASSYRTGDQPQHF
>NA|NA|TRBJ1-1|TRBV28
TGTGCCAGCAGTTTACACAGGGTGGGAGGGCCTGAAGCTTTCTTT
CASSLHRVGGPEAFF
>NA|NA|TRBJ1-2|TRBV9
TGTGCCAGCAGCCCCCCGGGGGGATCATTCTATGGCTACACCTTC
CASSPPGGSFYGYTF
>NA|NA|TRBJ2-2|TRBV7-2
TGTGCCAGCAGCTTAGTGGCGGGGGCGATCACCGGGGAGCTGTTTTTT
CASSLVAGAITGELFF
>TRBD1|NA|TRBJ1-5|TRBV19
TGTGCCACCCACGACAGGGGGCTTAATCAGCCCCAGCATTTT
CATHDRGLNQPQHF
>NA|NA|TRBJ1-1|TRBV9
TGTGCCAGCAGCGTATCCACGAGGTCTGAAGCTTTCTTT
CASSVSTRSEAFF
>NA|few|TRBJ1-6|TRBV7-2
TGTGCCAGCAGCTTCGGGACACGTTCACCCCTCCACTTT
CASSFGTRSPLHF
>TRBD1|NA|TRBJ2-2|TRBV3-1/TRBV3-2
TGTGCCAGCAGCCCTGGGACAGGGGGACACAGTGGGGAGCTGTTTTTT
CASSPGTGGHSGELFF
>NA|once|TRBJ1-2|TRBV27
TGTGCCAGCACACCTAGACCGGGGGGTAACTATGGCTACACCTTC
CASTPRPGGNYGYTF
>NA|NA|TRBJ1-3|TRBV6-5
TGTGCCAGCACCGGCAGCGACTCTGGAAACACCATATATTTT
CASTGSDSGNTIYF
>TRBD1|NA|TRBJ1-4|TRBV10-3
TGTGCCATCCGGAGACAGGGCGGGGATGAAAAACTGTTTTTT
CAIRRQGGDEKLFF
>TRBD1|few|TRBJ1-6|TRBV5-1
TGCGCCAGCAGCTTGGACGGACAGGGATCACCCCTCCACTTT
CASSLDGQGSPLHF
>TRBD1|NA|TRBJ1-2|TRBV27
TGTGCCAGCAGTTCTCTCGGACAGGGAAACTATGGCTACACCTTC
CASSSLGQGNYGYTF
>TRBD2|few|TRBJ2-3|TRBV5-1
TGCGCCAGCAGCTTGAAGGGCGGGGGGCCTGACACAGATACGCAGTATTTT
CASSLKGGGPDTDTQYF
>NA|NA|TRBJ2-3|TRBV21-1
TGTGCCAGCAGCCTTCTCAGAGGGCCCTACGGCACAGATACGCAGTATTTT
CASSLLRGPYGTDTQYF
>TRBD1|NA|TRBJ1-2|TRBV5-6
TGTGCCAGCAGCTTGGTGGACAGGGGCGAAGGTGGCTACACCTTC
CASSLVDRGEGGYTF
>TRBD1|NA|TRBJ2-2|TRBV11-3
TGTGCCAGCAGCCACAGACAGGGCAACACCGGGGAGCTGTTTTTT
CASSHRQGNTGELFF
>TRBD2|NA|TRBJ2-3|TRBV13
TGTGCCAGCAGCTTAGGCCTAAGCGGGGGGTCCACAGATACGCAGTATTTT
CASSLGLSGGSTDTQYF
>NA|NA|TRBJ1-6|TRBV30
TGTGCCTGGACAGGGAAGGGGTATAATTCACCCCTCCACTTT
CAWTGKGYNSPLHF
>NA|NA|TRBJ1-2|TRBV6-6
TGTGCCAGCAGTTACGATATCGGGGACTACTATGGCTACACCTTC
CASSYDIGDYYGYTF
>NA|NA|TRBJ1-4|TRBV5-1
TGCGCCAGCAGCTTGTCGGGATTTAATGAAAAACTGTTTTTT
CASSLSGFNEKLFF
>NA|NA|TRBJ2-2|TRBV6-5
TGTGCCAGCCAGTTCACCGGGGAGCTGTTTTTT
CASQFTGELFF
>NA|NA|TRBJ2-2|TRBV24-1
TGTGCCACCAGTGGGCAGGGAACCGGGGAGCTGTTTTTT
CATSGQGTGELFF
>TRBD1|once|TRBJ1-2|TRBV28
TGTGCCAGCAGTCCGACAGGGTATGACTATGGCTACACCTTC
CASSPTGYDYGYTF
>TRBD1|NA|TRBJ1-4|TRBV28
TGTGCCAGCAGGGGACAGGGTTCAGCAACTAATGAAAAACTGTTTTTT
CASRGQGSATNEKLFF
>TRBD1|NA|TRBJ1-1|TRBV5-4
TGTGCCAGCAGCACTCCGGGACAGGGGGATACTGAAGCTTTCTTT
CASSTPGQGDTEAFF
>NA|NA|TRBJ1-1|TRBV4-3
TGCGCCAGCAGGAGAACCACGAACACTGAAGCTTTCTTT
CASRRTTNTEAFF
>NA|NA|TRBJ1-5|TRBV2
TGTGCCAGCAGTGGCCGGGGGGCGAGGCAGCCCCAGCATTTT
CASSGRGARQPQHF
>NA|NA|TRBJ2-3|TRBV9
TGTGCCAGCGGCCTAGCGAGCACTAGCACAGATACGCAGTATTTT
CASGLASTSTDTQYF
>TRBD2|NA|TRBJ2-3|TRBV4-3
TGCGCCAGCAGCCTCGCCGCGGGGGGGCCTGCAGATACGCAGTATTTT
CASSLAAGGPADTQYF
>NA|NA|TRBJ2-2|TRBV7-3
TGTGCCAGCAGCTTAAACGGGGGAGACACCGGGGAGCTGTTTTTT
CASSLNGGDTGELFF
>TRBD1|NA|TRBJ1-6|TRBV4-2
TGTGCCAGCAGCCAAGGGGGACAGGTGGCCTCACCCCTCCACTTT
CASSQGGQVASPLHF
>TRBD1|NA|TRBJ1-4|TRBV4-2
TGTGCCAGCAGCCAGGAAGTAGGGGGCGATGAAAAACTGTTTTTT
CASSQEVGGDEKLFF
>NA|NA|TRBJ1-1|TRBV2
TGTGCCAGCAGTTCAGAAATGAACACTGAAGCTTTCTTT
CASSSEMNTEAFF
>TRBD1|few|TRBJ1-2|TRBV20-1
TGCAGTGTGACAGGGGAGGGCTACACCTTC
CSVTGEGYTF
>TRBD1|NA|TRBJ2-2|TRBV19
TGTGCCAGTAGAAACAGGGGGCCGAACACCGGGGAGCTGTTTTTT
CASRNRGPNTGELFF
>TRBD1|NA|TRBJ2-7|TRBV2
TGTGCCAGCAGTAAGGACAGGGGGTGGAACGAGCAGTACTTC
CASSKDRGWNEQYF